This T cell receptor (beta chain) was retrieved from a study of blood T cell repertoires in COVID-19. Overall study context: Spain, Italy and the United States supplied samples that represented acute and convalescent COVID-19. Sources were T cells, B-cell-depleted T cells, or PBMCs; the material itself was cDNA or gDNA.

Per the authors' pipeline: Reference gene primer amplification gave nucleated cell count estimates. TCRdb's table, derived via immunoSEQ multiplex PCR, lists solely in-frame clones and lacks some. V, J and clone size derive from that table, while D and trimming were established from the DNA sequence. The sample shows about 130,000 clones, around 82% of them seen only once. Germline V CDR1 and CDR2: SGHNT, YENEEA. V dropped 2 bases and J dropped 3 bases, with 5 bases sitting between them. The CDR3 has 13 amino acids. The chain recombines TRBV11-3 with TRBJ1-3, with D perhaps matching TRBD1 (5 bases). The sequence was obtained from a man aged 25 to 40 with COVID-19, enrolled during active disease. Sequencing used peripheral blood. The CDR3 spells CASSLQGGNTIYF. The CDR3 bases are TGTGCCAGCAGCTTACAGGGTGGAAACACCATATATTTT.